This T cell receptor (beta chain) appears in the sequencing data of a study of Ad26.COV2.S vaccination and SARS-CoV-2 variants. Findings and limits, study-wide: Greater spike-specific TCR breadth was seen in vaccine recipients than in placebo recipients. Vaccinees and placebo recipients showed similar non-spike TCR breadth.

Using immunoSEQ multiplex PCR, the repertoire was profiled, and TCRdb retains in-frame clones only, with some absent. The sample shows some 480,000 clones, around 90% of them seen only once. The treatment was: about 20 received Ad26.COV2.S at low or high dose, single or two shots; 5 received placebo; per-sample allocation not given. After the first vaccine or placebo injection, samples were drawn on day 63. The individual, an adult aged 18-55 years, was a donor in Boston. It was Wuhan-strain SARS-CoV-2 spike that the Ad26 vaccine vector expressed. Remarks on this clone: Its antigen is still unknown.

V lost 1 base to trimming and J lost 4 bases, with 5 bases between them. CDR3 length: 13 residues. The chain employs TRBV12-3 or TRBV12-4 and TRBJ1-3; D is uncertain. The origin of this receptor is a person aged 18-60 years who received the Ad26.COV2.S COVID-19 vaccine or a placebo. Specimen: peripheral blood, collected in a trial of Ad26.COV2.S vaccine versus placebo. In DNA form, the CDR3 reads TGTGCCAGCAGTTTAGTAGGGGGAAACACCATATATTTT. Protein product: CASSLVGGNTIYF.